This T cell receptor beta chain was identified in a study of CD8+CD57+ T cells in acquired aplastic anemia (dated by TCRdb to the late 2010s). For the wider study: DNA extracted from sorted CD4+ and CD8+ cells had a mean of about 3 ug, with a range of about 0.2 to 30 ug. CD8+CD57+ expansion was defined as frequency above the mean frequency observed in healthy subjects. Overall study outcomes, separate from this receptor: Around 31 CD8+ CDR3 sequences were shared between patients and controls but appeared highly expressed in patients and within their immunodominant clones. Patients and healthy controls showed no significant difference in CD8+ Simpson's diversity (P=0.060).

Genomic DNA was used as template for profiling of TCR beta VDJ combinations and CDR3 sequences. An Illumina HiSeq 2000 was the platform used for TCR repertoire sequencing. From the authors' description of their analysis: TRBV/TRBJ rearrangement plots, CDR3 size and DJ length profiles, and Simpson's diversity index were used to evaluate the repertoires. The most abundant DNA sequence in the deep sequencing data was defined as the immunodominant clone. CDR3 amino acid sequences were checked for sharing across subjects and were also compared against the VDJdb database and published repertoires. TCRdb redid the processing of the public reads, applying fastp at Q25 and MiXCR, and retained in-frame beta chains. Every CDR3 protein is listed once, alongside the most common genes and DNA of its rows. The V and J calls were not made by the authors but by TCRdb's processing. The sample has roughly 200,000 distinct CDR3 sequences on record, approximately 65% of them singletons. The ten largest clones capture around three fifths of the sample.

Points on this clonotype: No antigen is known for it. Nothing much larger sits one base from this clone, and base qualities are not available.

Expansion of CD8+CD57+ cells had been shown by flow cytometry in the patients chosen for sequencing. Every patient had severe acquired aplastic anemia, diagnosed using the International Study of Aplastic Anemia and Agranulocytosis and Camitta criteria. No therapy had been received by the patients at the time of blood sampling. In the study, sorted CD4+ and CD8+ blood T cells from patients with severe aplastic anemia and from healthy subjects underwent deep sequencing of TCR repertoires. Patients were enrolled in the USA under clinicaltrials.gov protocols 00001620, 01623167, 00001397, 00071045, 00081523 and 00961064. Ficoll-Paque density gradient centrifugation was used to isolate peripheral blood mononuclear cells. Before DNA was extracted, CD4+ and CD8+ T cells were sorted using either FACS or magnetic beads. At the junction V is shortened by 2 bases and J by 0 bases, with 13 bases in between. The germline V gene (reference sequence) specifies LGHDT as CDR1 and YNNKEL as CDR2. There are 17 amino acids in the CDR3, from cysteine to phenylalanine inclusive. The retained sequence is limited to the CDR3, 51 bases, with the frame set at the first base.

Sequencing was done on a sample of sorted CD4+, CD8+, or CD8+CD57+ T cells (not recorded which) from PBMCs. The receptor comes from a human donor with aplastic anemia. This chain is built from TRBV3-1 and TRBJ2-2, with the D call perhaps TRBD1 or TRBD2, as 5 bases match in each case. The sequenced DNA is TGTGCCAGCAGCCAATTCTTAGGGACGCCGAACACCGGGGAGCTGTTTTTT. It codes for CASSQFLGTPNTGELFF.